The T cell receptor beta chain under discussion was sequenced for a study of shared clonotypes between healthy human individuals. In the study overall: CD4 naive and CD4 memory each took three plates per donor, while CD8 naive took two and CD8 memory one.

V gave up 4 bases and J gave up 4 bases; unmatched junction bases: 8. The CDR3 runs 16 residues. CDR1 SGHKS and CDR2 YYEKEE come from the germline V gene (reference sequence). Naive CD8 populations comprised CD45RO-negative cells positively selected for CCR7, excluding terminally differentiated effector memory CD45RA+ cells. Profiling relied on immunoSEQ multiplex PCR, and the TCRdb table lists in-frame clones only, not all of them. The table includes about 2 million clones, approximately 95% detected once. The specimen sequenced was naive CD8+ T cells sorted from blood. The rearrangement links TRBV5-5 to TRBJ2-5; the match to TRBD1 covers 12 bases. The TCR was taken from a man between 18 and 29 years old in good health. The CDR3, as DNA: TGTGCCAGCAGCCTTGGGGGGACAGGGGGCCTAGAGACCCAGTACTTC. Amino acid sequence: CASSLGGTGGLETQYF.